The 20 T cell receptor beta chains below were found in one sample sequenced in a study of shared clonotypes between healthy human individuals. Method: immunoSEQ multiplex PCR; TCRdb's copy keeps in-frame clones and lacks some. The sample shows approximately 250,000 clones, under 80% of them seen only once. Sequenced: memory CD4+ T cells sorted from blood. Subset here: CD45RA-negative fraction. Source of these receptors: a man aged 30 to 39 in good health.

The genes are TRBV28 and TRBJ2-5, with unresolved D. Per the germline V gene, CDR1 is MDHEN and CDR2 is SYDVKM. The CDR3 length is 14 residues. Deletions cut 2 bases from V and 10 bases from J, with 17 bases between. CDR3 sequence: CASSLTSTHGIQYF. In nucleotides, the CDR3 is TGTGCCAGCAGTTTAACCAGCACCCATGGGATCCAGTACTTC.

V and J are TRBV7-2 and TRBJ2-1, with a tentative D call TRBD2 (7 bases). The CDR3 totals 15 residues. Trimming pared 7 bases from V and 4 bases from J, leaving 17 bases between. Germline CDR1 reads SGHTA; CDR2 reads FQGNSA. As DNA, the CDR3 is TGTGCCAGCATCCAGAGGGGGGGCCGATACAATGAGCAGTTCTTC. Amino acid sequence: CASIQRGGRYNEQFF.

This CDR3 is CASSPTGSIEAFF. In nucleotides, the CDR3 is TGTGCCAGCAGCCCAACAGGGTCGATTGAAGCTTTCTTT. The chain links TRBV5-5 to TRBJ1-1, with D tentatively TRBD1 (6 bases). V dropped 4 bases and J dropped 7 bases, with 14 bases sitting between them. Germline loops: CDR1 SGHKS, CDR2 YYEKEE (reference sequence). The CDR3 is 13 amino acids.

This chain links TRBV7-8 with TRBJ1-4, with D maybe TRBD1 (5 bases). This CDR3 is 14 amino acids long. The V and J ends lost 6 bases and 6 bases respectively, with 14 bases between them. CDR1 is SGHVS and CDR2 is FQNEAQ in the germline V gene. The CDR3, as DNA: TGTGCCAGCAGTCGAAGGAGAGGGGATGAAAAACTGTTTTTT. It yields the protein CASSRRRGDEKLFF. Looking up the rest from reference TRBV7-8 and TRBJ1-4 gives the full variable domain: GAGVSQSPRYKVAKRGQDVALRCDPISGHVSLFWYQQALGQGPEFLTYFQNEAQLDKSGLPSDRFFAERPEGSVSTLKIQRTQQEDSAVYLCASSRRRGDEKLFFGSGTQLSVL.

V gene TRBV6-5 combines with J gene TRBJ1-2; 8 positions agree with TRBD1. CDR1 and CDR2 from the germline V gene are MNHEY and SVGAGI. V was pared by 6 bases and J by 8 bases, with 5 bases of the junction left unmatched. The CDR3 spans 12 residues. CDR3 sequence (DNA): TGTGCCAGCAGGCGGACAGGGAGCGGCTACACCTTC. This sequence encodes CASRRTGSGYTF.

This clone was seen a handful of times. This sequence joins TRBV6-4 and TRBJ1-2; D is possibly TRBD1 (5 bases). CDR3 length: 11 amino acids. With 2 bases removed from V and 11 bases from J, the gap between germline ends came to 9 bases. Germline V CDR1 and CDR2: MRHNA, SNTAGT. The CDR3 nucleotides read TGTGCCAGCAGTGACAGGGGCCTGTACACCTTC. It translates to CASSDRGLYTF.

The chain combines TRBV2 with TRBJ2-7; D is ambiguous. The CDR3 totals 12 residues. Germline V lookup: CDR1 SNHLY, CDR2 FYNNEI. Trimming pared 7 bases from V and 2 bases from J, leaving 9 bases between. CDR3: CASIISPYEQYF. Written as DNA, the CDR3 is TGTGCCAGCATCATAAGCCCCTACGAGCAGTACTTC.

A few counts support this clone. This rearrangement joins TRBV5-4 to TRBJ2-7; TRBD1 agrees at 8 bases. The CDR3 is made up of 15 amino acids. Germline CDR1 is SGHNT and CDR2 is YYREEE (reference sequence). V shed 0 bases and J 4 bases; nucleotides not matched to a gene: 6. The CDR3 DNA reads TGTGCCAGCAGCTTGGCTCAGGGGGCGAGGTACGAGCAGTACTTC. Residues: CASSLAQGARYEQYF.

In this sample, this clone turned up a few times. The genes are TRBV4-2 and TRBJ1-1, with D possibly being TRBD1 (5 bases). The CDR3 is 15 amino acids. CDR1 is LGHNA, CDR2 YNFKEQ, per germline. With 7 bases removed from V and 3 bases from J, the gap between germline ends came to 18 bases. CDR3 sequence reads: CASTLRGGFDTEAFF. Written as DNA, the CDR3 is TGTGCCAGCACCCTCCGGGGGGGATTCGACACTGAAGCTTTCTTT.

The chain uses TRBV28 and TRBJ2-2; 10 bases are shared with TRBD2. V shed 6 bases, J shed 6 bases, and the junction held 10 bases outside the gene matches. The CDR3 runs 16 residues. Per germline, CDR1 MDHEN and CDR2 SYDVKM. CDR3 loop: CASRTLGLAGAGELFF. For the CDR3, the DNA is TGTGCCAGCAGAACCTTGGGTCTAGCGGGAGCCGGGGAGCTGTTTTTT.

This clone occurred once. V gene TRBV5-6 combines with J gene TRBJ2-1; D gene unclear. The CDR3 covers 16 residues. Germline CDR1 reads SGHDT; CDR2 reads YYEEEE. Trimming removed 0 bases from V and 7 bases from J, with 17 bases in between. The CDR3 bases are TGTGCCAGCAGCTTGGTGGGTCTAAGTAGAGAGAATGAGCAGTTCTTC. Amino acid sequence: CASSLVGLSRENEQFF.

CDR3 amino acids: CASSLQGAPRPYEQYF. The CDR3 nucleotides read TGTGCCAGCAGCTTGCAGGGAGCCCCAAGGCCCTACGAGCAGTACTTC. The V and J genes are TRBV5-4 and TRBJ2-7, with D possibly called TRBD1 or TRBD2 (5 bases each). Trimming left V 1 base short and J 2 bases short, with 16 bases between. The CDR3 has 16 amino acids. The germline V gene has CDR1 SGHNT and CDR2 YYREEE (reference sequence).

About this clone itself: The identical CDR3 is also encoded by other nucleotide sequences in the sample. V is TRBV9 and J is TRBJ2-1; no firm D call. Trimming cost V 0 bases and J 4 bases, with 5 bases left between them. Germline values: CDR1 SGDLS, CDR2 YYNGEE. The CDR3 is 13 amino acids. The CDR3 spells CASSVAGYNEQFF. In DNA form, the CDR3 reads TGTGCCAGCAGCGTAGCCGGTTACAATGAGCAGTTCTTC. Full variable domain (rest looked up from reference TRBV9 and TRBJ2-1): DSGVTQTPKHLITATGQRVTLRCSPRSGDLSVYWYQQSLDQGLQFLIQYYNGEERAKGNILERFSAQQFPDLHSELNLSSLELGDSALYFCASSVAGYNEQFFGPGTRLTVL.

J is TRBJ2-3 and V is TRBV9; D gene ambiguous. This CDR3 is 16 amino acids long. Trimming left V 3 bases short and J 2 bases short, with 16 bases between. Germline V gives CDR1 SGDLS, CDR2 YYNGEE. This CDR3 is CASSAVGLGDTDTQYF. CDR3 DNA sequence: TGTGCCAGCAGCGCCGTTGGGCTGGGCGACACAGATACGCAGTATTTT.

The CDR3 here is CASSSPRTSGSNAFF. In nucleotides, the CDR3 is TGTGCCAGCAGCTCACCCCGGACTAGCGGGAGTAACGCGTTCTTC. J is TRBJ2-1 and V is TRBV7-2, with 13 bases aligning to TRBD2. Trimming took 4 bases from V and 15 from J; bases not matched to a gene: 12. The CDR3 sequence is 15 residues long. Germline V gene lookup returns CDR1 SGHTA and CDR2 FQGNSA.

The J gene is TRBJ1-4, the V gene TRBV29-1; possibly TRBD1 for D (6 bases). V gave up 2 bases and J gave up 3 bases, with 7 bases separating them. The germline gives CDR1 SQVTM, CDR2 ANQGSEA. This CDR3 contains 13 residues. The CDR3 DNA follows: TGCAGCGTTGAAAGGGGGGCTAATGAAAAACTGTTTTTT. It yields the protein CSVERGANEKLFF.

The rearrangement links TRBV28 to TRBJ2-2; no reliable D call. The CDR3 is 18 residues long. Germline CDR1 reads MDHEN; CDR2 reads SYDVKM. The germline V and J ends were trimmed by 3 bases and 0 bases, with 17 bases remaining between them. CDR3 sequence reads: CASSFMILGVANTGELFF. The CDR3 nucleotides are TGTGCCAGCAGTTTCATGATATTAGGTGTTGCGAACACCGGGGAGCTGTTTTTT. Based on the CDR3 plus reference TRBV28 and TRBJ2-2, the full variable domain is DVKVTQSSRYLVKRTGEKVFLECVQDMDHENMFWYRQDPGLGLRLIYFSYDVKMKEKGDIPEGYSVSREKKERFSLILESASTNQTSMYLCASSFMILGVANTGELFFGEGSRLTVL.

The rearrangement joins TRBV18 to TRBJ1-3; the D is unclear. The germline V gene has CDR1 KGHSH and CDR2 LQKENI. This CDR3 is built from 16 residues. Between the trimmed V and J ends, which lost 1 base and 0 bases, there was a span of 10 bases. CDR3 DNA: TGTGCCAGCTCACCACTCCCCAGGCGCTCTGGAAACACCATATATTTT. It is translated as CASSPLPRRSGNTIYF.

This clone was observed a single time. The rearrangement joins TRBV9 to TRBJ1-4; a possible D gene is TRBD1 (6 bases). V lost 3 bases and J 5 bases, leaving 14 bases between the germline ends. CDR1 is SGDLS, CDR2 YYNGEE, per germline. The CDR3 runs 15 residues. The CDR3 coding sequence is TGTGCCAGCAGCGCTGAGACAGGTGGAAATGAAAAACTGTTTTTT. It yields the protein CASSAETGGNEKLFF.

This clone was observed a few times. V and J are TRBV6-5 and TRBJ2-3; D remains ambiguous. The CDR3 is 15 residues long. Germline V gene data show CDR1 as MNHEY and CDR2 as SVGAGI. The germline V and J ends were trimmed by 3 bases and 2 bases, with 12 bases remaining between them. CDR3 in DNA: TGTGCCAGCAGTTATCAGGCAACGGTCACAGATACGCAGTATTTT. This translates into CASSYQATVTDTQYF.